This T cell receptor beta chain was identified in a study of cytomegalovirus exposure and HLA in healthy donors. This table comes from immunoSEQ multiplex PCR, and its TCRdb copy is limited to in-frame clones, with some not included. In the table there are 160,000 or so clones, roughly 89% of which are singletons. It was the approximately 130-subject validation cohort, separate from the approximately 620-subject first cohort, to which the donors belonged. Of note for this clone: Its specificity is unknown.

Germline V lookup: CDR1 ENHRY, CDR2 SYGVKD. Trimming took off 3 bases at V and 0 bases at J, with 12 bases between the two ends. The CDR3 runs 15 residues. General observations from the study: Most TCR sequences were uncommon, yet certain public TCRs appeared in many donors. Researchers counted around 180 TCR beta chains as cytomegalovirus-associated.

This chain connects TRBV10-3 to TRBJ2-7; a possible D gene is TRBD1 (5 bases). This clonotype originated in a young woman in good health and CMV-seronegative. Sequences were obtained from PBMCs. CDR3: CAISDNRKSSYEQYF. The DNA for the CDR3 is TGTGCCATCAGTGATAACAGGAAAAGCTCCTACGAGCAGTACTTC.